This TCR beta chain was captured in a study of T cell clonotyping in hematopoietic cell transplantation. Findings and limits, study-wide: At the given depth, recipient repertoires were over 95% de novo clonotypes. Pathologically expanded recipient clonotypes increased progressively from day 30 to day 180 as diversity fell.

Only in-frame clones appear in the TCRdb table, and some are missing; sequencing was by immunoSEQ multiplex PCR. The sample lists roughly 15,000 clones, over 65% occurring once. A remark on this clone: The antigen remains unidentified.

The TCR was taken from a male patient between 60 and 69 years old who had an allogeneic stem cell transplant from a related donor, so the T cells may come from the graft donor. Some clones in this sample may be carry-over from other donors' samples. Sequencing was performed on PBMCs, taken 100 days after allogeneic stem cell transplant.

The CDR3 DNA is TGTGCCAGCAGCTTAGGCCTTAGCGGCTACAATGAGCAGTTCTTC. Amino acids: CASSLGLSGYNEQFF. The rearrangement links TRBV7-3 to TRBJ2-1, with D possibly being TRBD2 (6 bases). Trimming removed 2 bases from V and 3 bases from J, with 11 bases in between. CDR3 length equals 15 residues. CDR1 is SGHTA, CDR2 FQGTGA, per germline.